These T cell receptor beta chains were read from a single sample in a study of CD8+ T cells in alopecia areata. Assay used: immunoSEQ multiplex PCR; TCRdb lists only in-frame clones, some missing. This sample has 150,000 to 250,000 clones, with about three fifths found just once. The material was CD4+ T cells sorted from blood, obtained at week 4, from a patient treated with tofacitinib. The receptors were sampled from a human donor with alopecia areata. Each CDR3 is given with its conserved first and last residue. D genes are given only for firm matches. Rows may omit the clone size; those that give it use once, few, many or a size class.

CDR3 DNA	CDR3 protein	V gene	CDR3 length	D gene	clone size	J gene
TGTGCCAGCAGCGCTGGACAGGGCTGGGAGACCCAGTACTTC	CASSAGQGWETQYF	TRBV9	14	TRBD1	few	TRBJ2-5
TGCAGCGTTGTGAACAGGGGCTACGAGCAGTACTTC	CSVVNRGYEQYF	TRBV29-1	12	TRBD1	-	TRBJ2-7
TGCGCCAGCAGCTTGGATGAAGTAGCTGGGGCCAACGTCCTGACTTTC	CASSLDEVAGANVLTF	TRBV5-1	16	-	-	TRBJ2-6
TGTGCCAGCAGCTCCACCGGTCGGGCAGTCTATAATTCACCCCTCCACTTT	CASSSTGRAVYNSPLHF	TRBV7-2	17	-	-	TRBJ1-6
TGTGCCAGCAGAGCAACCGGGACTAGCCTGTTCTTC	CASRATGTSLFF	TRBV7-2	12	TRBD2	few	TRBJ2-1
TGTGCCAGTAGTATTGGGGTTTACAATGAGCAGTTCTTC	CASSIGVYNEQFF	TRBV19	13	-	few	TRBJ2-1
TGCAGCGTTGAAGAGGGTACTGAAGCTTTCTTT	CSVEEGTEAFF	TRBV29-1	11	-	-	TRBJ1-1
TGTGCCAGCAGCTTAGACCAGGGTGGAGGCTACACCTTC	CASSLDQGGGYTF	TRBV7-9	13	-	-	TRBJ1-2
TGTGCCAGCAAAGAGGTCCACCGGGGGGAGACCCAGTACTTC	CASKEVHRGETQYF	TRBV2	14	-	-	TRBJ2-5
TGTGCCAGCAGCCCCGAACTCACCGGGGCCCAGTACTTC	CASSPELTGAQYF	TRBV7-9	13	-	-	TRBJ2-5
TGTGCCATCATGGGGGTTTCGGGCACTGAAGCTTTCTTT	CAIMGVSGTEAFF	TRBV10-3	13	-	-	TRBJ1-1
TGTGCCAGCAGCTTAGATAGAACAGGGGGCTCTGGCTACACCTTC	CASSLDRTGGSGYTF	TRBV7-2	15	TRBD1	-	TRBJ1-2
TGCGCCAGCAGCTTGGACGGGACACCCGATCAGCCCCAGCATTTT	CASSLDGTPDQPQHF	TRBV5-1	15	-	-	TRBJ1-5
TGTGCCAGCAGTGCAAGCCGGGACAGGGGAACCTACGAGCAGTACTTC	CASSASRDRGTYEQYF	TRBV6-1	16	TRBD1	-	TRBJ2-7
TGCGCCAGCAGCCAATCGAGGGGGATTCCGGAGACCCAGTACTTC	CASSQSRGIPETQYF	TRBV4-3	15	-	-	TRBJ2-5
TGTGCCACCAGCTCGCAGAAGCGGGGGTGGGAGACCCAGTACTTC	CATSSQKRGWETQYF	TRBV15	15	TRBD2	few	TRBJ2-5
TGTGCCAGCAGCTTAGGTCTGGACAGGGGTACGGGGGACACCTTC	CASSLGLDRGTGDTF	TRBV7-2	15	TRBD1	-	TRBJ1-2
TGTGCCAGCAGCCATGCGAATTCACCCCTCCACTTT	CASSHANSPLHF	TRBV7-2	12	-	-	TRBJ1-6
TGCGCCAGCAAGGTGAGGGACAGCCTAGATGGCTACACCTTC	CASKVRDSLDGYTF	TRBV4-1	14	TRBD1	few	TRBJ1-2
TGCAGCGTTGAATCCCGGCTACTTCAGACCCAGTACTTC	CSVESRLLQTQYF	TRBV29-1	13	-	-	TRBJ2-5
TGTGCCAGCAGCCGAGAAGGGCCCCAGCATTTT	CASSREGPQHF	TRBV7-2	11	-	-	TRBJ1-5
TGTGCCAGCAGCGTAGCACCTGAGGGTGGAAAACTGTTTTTT	CASSVAPEGGKLFF	TRBV9	14	-	-	TRBJ1-4
TGTGCCAGTGCGCGGGGGGGCCTAAGCAATGAGCAGTTCTTC	CASARGGLSNEQFF	TRBV2	14	TRBD2	few	TRBJ2-1